These 25 T cell receptor beta chains originate from one sample sequenced in a study of shared clonotypes between healthy human individuals. Clones were sequenced by immunoSEQ multiplex PCR, and TCRdb holds only the in-frame ones, with some missing. This sample has over a million clones, with 95% to 99% found just once. The sequenced material came from naive CD4+ T cells sorted from blood. This sample's subset: CD45RA+ positively selected. The receptors were sampled from a man aged 25-45 years in good health.

Written as DNA, the CDR3 is TGCGCCAGCAGCTCCGGACTAGCGGGATGGACCCCCCACACCGAGCAGTACTTC. Residues: CASSSGLAGWTPHTEQYF. The chain recombines TRBV5-1 with TRBJ2-7; 12 bases are a match to TRBD2. This CDR3 is 18 amino acids long. V lost 3 bases and J lost 6; bases outside the gene matches: 16. CDR1 SGHRS and CDR2 YFSETQ come from the germline V gene.

The V call is TRBV7-6, the J call TRBJ2-5; 14 nucleotides align to TRBD2. The germline gives CDR1 SGHVS, CDR2 FNYEAQ. The CDR3 totals 19 residues. V lost 5 bases, J lost 0 bases, and 11 bases stayed unmatched. In DNA, the CDR3 is TGTGCCAGCAGCCCCGGACTAGCGGGAGGCCTGAGGTACCAAGAGACCCAGTACTTC. Amino acids: CASSPGLAGGLRYQETQYF.

The gene calls are TRBV18 and TRBJ2-4; 7 positions agree with TRBD1. Trimming at V came to 3 bases and at J to 8 bases, leaving 16 bases not matched to a gene. The CDR3 runs 17 residues. The germline V gene has CDR1 KGHSH and CDR2 LQKENI. The CDR3 sequence is CASSPSGAGAQGDIQYF. For the CDR3, the DNA is TGTGCCAGCTCACCGTCCGGGGCAGGGGCTCAGGGGGACATTCAGTACTTC.

The sample holds one count of this clone. J is TRBJ2-2 and V is TRBV5-6; 7 nucleotides align to TRBD1. The germline V gene has CDR1 SGHDT and CDR2 YYEEEE. Trimming cost V 0 bases and J 2 bases; bases outside gene matches: 10. This CDR3 region has 18 residues. The CDR3 region is CASSLVGPGQLNTGELFF. The CDR3 bases are TGTGCCAGCAGCTTGGTAGGACCGGGACAGCTTAACACCGGGGAGCTGTTTTTT.

The CDR3 spells CASRGTGEYEQYF. The CDR3 bases are TGTGCCAGCAGGGGGACAGGGGAATACGAGCAGTACTTC. The chain links TRBV6-5 to TRBJ2-7; 10 positions agree with TRBD1. The CDR3 runs 13 residues. CDR1 is MNHEY, CDR2 SVGAGI, per germline. V gave up 6 bases and J gave up 4 bases; unmatched junction bases: 3.

The chain carries TRBV9 and TRBJ2-5; D possibly uses TRBD1 or TRBD2 (6 bases each). This CDR3 is 13 amino acids long. CDR1 is SGDLS, CDR2 YYNGEE, per germline. The germline V and J ends were trimmed by 3 bases and 5 bases, with 11 bases remaining between them. The CDR3 loop is CASSAGARETQYF. The DNA of the CDR3 is TGTGCCAGCAGCGCGGGGGCTAGGGAGACCCAGTACTTC.

This clone was detected only once. The same CDR3 arises from other DNA sequences in this sample as well. The CDR3 sequence: CASSPTGNQETQYF. The CDR3 bases are TGCGCCAGCAGCCCGACAGGAAACCAAGAGACCCAGTACTTC. The chain couples TRBV5-1 to TRBJ2-5, with D maybe TRBD1 (6 bases). V was trimmed by 4 bases and J by 0 bases, leaving 10 bases between them. This CDR3 is 14 amino acids long. Germline V lookup: CDR1 SGHRS, CDR2 YFSETQ.

V and J are TRBV4-2 and TRBJ1-5; 12 bases match TRBD1. Per germline, CDR1 LGHNA and CDR2 YNFKEQ. With 1 base clipped from V and 5 bases from J, the junction kept 9 bases outside the gene matches. The CDR3 loop spans 18 amino acids. This CDR3 is CASSQVGWGTGGYQPQHF. In nucleotides, the CDR3 is TGTGCCAGCAGCCAAGTGGGGTGGGGGACAGGGGGCTATCAGCCCCAGCATTTT.

This clone occurred once. This chain joins TRBV9 and TRBJ2-5; 13 bases are shared with TRBD2. The CDR3 is 20 amino acids. CDR1 and CDR2 (germline): SGDLS, YYNGEE. V shed 6 bases, J shed 5 bases, and the junction held 22 bases outside the gene matches. The chain's CDR3 is CASTRSIRWGTSGNEETQYF. In nucleotides, the CDR3 is TGTGCCAGCACCCGAAGTATTCGGTGGGGGACTAGCGGGAATGAGGAGACCCAGTACTTC. The variable domain in full, completed from reference TRBV9 and TRBJ2-5, reads DSGVTQTPKHLITATGQRVTLRCSPRSGDLSVYWYQQSLDQGLQFLIQYYNGEERAKGNILERFSAQQFPDLHSELNLSSLELGDSALYFCASTRSIRWGTSGNEETQYFGPGTRLLVL.

The chain couples TRBV28 to TRBJ2-7; 7 bases map to TRBD1. The ends lost 8 bases at V and 0 bases at J; junction bases unmatched: 7. Germline CDR1 reads MDHEN; CDR2 reads SYDVKM. The CDR3 has 14 amino acids. Here the CDR3 DNA reads TGTGCCAGCCGGGACAGCCAGCCCTCCTACGAGCAGTACTTC. Translating it yields CASRDSQPSYEQYF.

This rearrangement joins TRBV2 to TRBJ1-5; 7 positions agree with TRBD1. V was pared by 4 bases and J by 3 bases, with 6 bases of the junction left unmatched. This CDR3 comprises 15 residues. Germline V gives CDR1 SNHLY, CDR2 FYNNEI. The CDR3 here is CASSADRALNQPQHF. The CDR3 region has the DNA TGTGCCAGCAGTGCTGACAGGGCCCTCAATCAGCCCCAGCATTTT.

This chain joins TRBV7-2 and TRBJ2-5; D may be TRBD2 (5 bases). Germline V gene lookup returns CDR1 SGHTA and CDR2 FQGNSA. This CDR3 is 14 amino acids long. The V end was cut by 1 base, the J end by 2 bases, with 8 bases between. The CDR3 here is CASSLVARQETQYF. As DNA, the CDR3 is TGTGCCAGCAGCTTAGTAGCGCGGCAAGAGACCCAGTACTTC.

A note on this clone: Other DNA sequences in the same sample also yield this CDR3. This chain connects TRBV7-9 to TRBJ2-5, with 7 bases that match TRBD1. Per the germline V gene, CDR1 is SEHNR and CDR2 is FQNEAQ (reference sequence). Trimming cost V 1 base and J 4 bases; bases outside gene matches: 3. The CDR3 loop spans 14 amino acids. CDR3 sequence reads: CASSLEAGGETQYF. The CDR3 DNA sequence: TGTGCCAGCAGCTTAGAGGCAGGGGGAGAGACCCAGTACTTC.

The chain couples TRBV5-6 to TRBJ1-5, with D possibly being TRBD1 (5 bases). The CDR3 is 14 residues long. V was clipped by 2 bases and J by 3 bases, with 9 bases between them. Germline V lookup: CDR1 SGHDT, CDR2 YYEEEE. CDR3 region: CASSFGTANQPQHF. The CDR3 DNA follows: TGTGCCAGCAGCTTCGGGACCGCCAATCAGCCCCAGCATTTT.

J is TRBJ2-7 and V is TRBV28; D is uncertain. This CDR3 region has 13 residues. CDR1 and CDR2 from the germline V gene are MDHEN and SYDVKM. The V end was cut by 4 bases, the J end by 4 bases, with 11 bases between. CDR3 DNA sequence: TGTGCCAGCAGTTCCGACATACCGTACGAGCAGTACTTC. Translation: CASSSDIPYEQYF.

On this clone: At one boundary the junction diverges from the germline segment, which might be a read error. The V gene is TRBV29-1, the J gene TRBJ2-7; tentative D call: TRBD1 (6 bases). This CDR3 contains 15 residues. The germline V gene has CDR1 SQVTM and CDR2 ANQGSEA. The CDR3 spells CSVQEGTFDSYEQYF. For the CDR3, the DNA is TGCAGCGTTCAAGAAGGGACATTTGACTCCTACGAGCAGTACTTC.

This sequence joins TRBV19 and TRBJ2-1; 12 bases fit TRBD2. Germline V gene data show CDR1 as LNHDA and CDR2 as SQIVND (reference sequence). Unmatched junction bases numbered 5, after V lost 3 bases and J lost 8 bases. The CDR3 loop spans 15 amino acids. CDR3 in amino acids: CASSILAGGHDEQFF. CDR3 DNA sequence: TGTGCCAGTAGTATCCTAGCGGGAGGGCACGATGAGCAGTTCTTC.

This rearrangement joins TRBV6-1 to TRBJ2-7; D is unclear. This CDR3 is built from 14 residues. V gave up 2 bases and J gave up 3 bases, with 11 bases separating them. Germline V gene lookup returns CDR1 MNHNS and CDR2 SASEGT. CDR3: CASSESGTSYEQYF. The CDR3 region has the DNA TGTGCCAGCAGTGAAAGTGGCACCAGCTACGAGCAGTACTTC.

The genes are TRBV4-3 and TRBJ1-1; no firm D call. The V gene lost 3 bases and the J gene lost 4 bases, with 24 bases spanning the gap. CDR3 length: 18 residues. Germline V lookup: CDR1 LGHNA, CDR2 YSLEER. The CDR3 sequence is CASSQTTPWVGEGTEAFF. The CDR3 DNA reads TGCGCCAGCAGCCAGACTACCCCGTGGGTGGGTGAGGGCACTGAAGCTTTCTTT.

This rearrangement joins TRBV6-5 to TRBJ2-3; D is unresolved. The V and J ends lost 2 bases and 6 bases respectively, with 18 bases between them. CDR1 is MNHEY and CDR2 is SVGAGI in the germline V gene. The CDR3 has 16 amino acids. The CDR3 DNA sequence: TGTGCCAGCAGTTACCAATGGCCCCTTAGGCTGGATACGCAGTATTTT. Amino acids: CASSYQWPLRLDTQYF.

The rearrangement links TRBV27 to TRBJ2-7, with D possibly being TRBD2 (5 bases). Germline V gene lookup returns CDR1 MNHEY and CDR2 SMNVEV (reference sequence). The CDR3 spans 14 residues. The V and J ends lost 3 bases and 3 bases respectively, with 12 bases between them. CDR3 sequence (DNA): TGTGCCAGCAGTTTCCAAAGAGGGAACTACGAGCAGTACTTC. This sequence encodes CASSFQRGNYEQYF.

The rearrangement joins TRBV6-6 to TRBJ1-5; D unclear. Trimming shortened V by 2 bases and J by 4 bases, and 12 bases separated the two germline ends. Germline CDR1 MNHNY, CDR2 SVGAGI (reference sequence). There are 15 residues in the CDR3. The CDR3 protein is CASSYQGRLNQPQHF. Written as DNA, the CDR3 is TGTGCCAGCAGTTACCAAGGACGCCTTAATCAGCCCCAGCATTTT.

On this clone: The same CDR3 is also encoded by other DNA sequences in this sample. The genes are TRBV20-1 and TRBJ2-3; TRBD1 is a possible D gene (7 bases). V dropped 5 bases and J dropped 9 bases, with 9 bases sitting between them. CDR1 and CDR2 (germline): DFQATT, SNEGSKA (reference sequence). The CDR3 covers 10 residues. The CDR3 loop reads CSAGGGTQYF. CDR3 nucleotides: TGCAGTGCTGGAGGGGGCACGCAGTATTTT.

This clone has just one count. The chain couples TRBV27 to TRBJ1-4; the D gene is possibly TRBD1 (5 bases). The CDR3 covers 17 residues. The V gene's germline CDR1 is MNHEY and CDR2 SMNVEV (reference sequence). Trimming pared 2 bases from V and 0 bases from J, leaving 13 bases between. The CDR3 bases are TGTGCCAGCAGTTTACAGGGTTTACGGGCAACTAATGAAAAACTGTTTTTT. Translated, it gives CASSLQGLRATNEKLFF.

The J gene is TRBJ2-1, the V gene TRBV7-8; D not certain. The V gene's germline CDR1 is SGHVS and CDR2 FQNEAQ. Trimming took 5 bases from V and 8 from J, leaving 7 bases between them. This CDR3 region has 11 residues. The CDR3 sequence: CASSRRDEQFF. The CDR3 DNA reads as TGTGCCAGCAGCCGCCGGGATGAGCAGTTCTTC.